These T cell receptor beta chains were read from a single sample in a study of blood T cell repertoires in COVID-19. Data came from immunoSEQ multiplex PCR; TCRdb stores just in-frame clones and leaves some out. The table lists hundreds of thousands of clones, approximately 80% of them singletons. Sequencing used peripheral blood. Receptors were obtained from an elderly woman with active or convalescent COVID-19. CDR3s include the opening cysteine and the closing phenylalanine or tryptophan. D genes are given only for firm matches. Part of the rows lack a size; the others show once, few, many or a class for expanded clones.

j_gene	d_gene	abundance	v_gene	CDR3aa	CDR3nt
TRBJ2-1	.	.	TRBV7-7	CASSFGGQPYNEQFF	TGTGCTAGCAGCTTCGGGGGACAGCCCTACAATGAGCAGTTCTTC
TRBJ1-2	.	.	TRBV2	CASRTATNYGYTF	TGTGCCAGCAGGACAGCTACGAACTATGGCTACACCTTC
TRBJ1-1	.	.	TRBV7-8	CASSSPRQGNTEAFF	TGTGCCAGCAGCTCGCCCAGGCAGGGGAACACTGAAGCTTTCTTT
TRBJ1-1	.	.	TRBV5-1	CASSRLTVNTEAFF	TGCGCCAGCAGCCGATTGACAGTGAACACTGAAGCTTTCTTT
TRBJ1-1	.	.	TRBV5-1	CASSLDRVGFAEAFF	TGCGCCAGCAGCTTGGACAGAGTGGGCTTCGCTGAAGCTTTCTTT
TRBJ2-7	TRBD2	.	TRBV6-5	CASSYGLAVFEQYF	TGTGCCAGCAGTTACGGACTAGCCGTCTTCGAGCAGTACTTC
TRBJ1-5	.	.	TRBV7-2	CASSLSNIVQPQHF	TGTGCCAGCAGCTTAAGTAATATAGTTCAGCCCCAGCATTTT
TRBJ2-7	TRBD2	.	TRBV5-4	CASPPGASGVYEQYF	TGTGCCAGCCCCCCTGGGGCGAGCGGGGTTTACGAGCAGTACTTC
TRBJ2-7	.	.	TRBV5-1	CASSPLDRNSYEQYF	TGCGCCAGCAGCCCTCTCGACAGGAACTCCTACGAGCAGTACTTC
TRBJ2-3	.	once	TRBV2	CASSERSDTQYF	TGTGCCAGCAGTGAGAGATCCGATACGCAGTATTTT
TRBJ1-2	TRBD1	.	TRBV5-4	CASSPGQGSFYGYTF	TGTGCCAGCAGCCCAGGACAGGGTAGTTTCTATGGCTACACCTTC
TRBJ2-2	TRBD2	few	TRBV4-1	CASTQSGRNTGELFF	TGCGCCAGCACCCAAAGCGGGAGAAACACCGGGGAGCTGTTTTTT
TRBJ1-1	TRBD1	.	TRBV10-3	CAVRAAGGNTEAFF	TGTGCCGTCAGAGCGGCAGGGGGGAACACTGAAGCTTTCTTT
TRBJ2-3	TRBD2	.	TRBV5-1	CASSGDGGASDTQYF	TGCGCCAGCAGCGGCGACGGGGGGGCCTCGGATACGCAGTATTTT
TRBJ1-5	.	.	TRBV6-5	CASRVGPGGNQPQHF	TGTGCCAGCAGGGTGGGGCCCGGCGGCAATCAGCCCCAGCATTTT
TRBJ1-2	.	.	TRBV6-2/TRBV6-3	CASSQTYTIQGGYTF	TGTGCCAGCAGTCAAACGTACACTATCCAGGGAGGCTACACCTTC
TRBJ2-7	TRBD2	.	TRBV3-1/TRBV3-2	CASSPQVRAGGAEQYF	TGTGCCAGCAGCCCCCAGGTCAGAGCGGGAGGAGCCGAGCAGTACTTC
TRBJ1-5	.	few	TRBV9	CASSVDSYPNQPQHF	TGTGCCAGCAGCGTAGACTCCTATCCCAATCAGCCCCAGCATTTT